The next 10 T cell receptor beta chains were all read from a single sample in a study of tumor and adjacent non-tumor tissue in lung cancer. The template was RNA from unsorted bulk tissue. Three rounds of nested PCR, following a modified ARM-PCR protocol, produced the TCRbeta library. TCRdb ran MiXCR on the multiplex PCR reads and lists one entry per CDR3 protein. Of about 85,000 distinct CDR3 sequences listed, roughly two thirds are singletons. Sequenced: lung tumor tissue. Source of these receptors: a man in his sixties or seventies with non-small cell lung cancer.

Note on this clonotype: This likely comes from a read error, as the CDR3 has no conserved phenylalanine or tryptophan at its end. The chain uses TRBV12-3 or TRBV12-4 and TRBJ2-5, with D hard to call. CDR3 size: 13 residues. Trimming stripped 5 bases from V and 10 bases from J, with 17 bases between. The CDR3 DNA follows: TGTGCCAGCAGTGCCCACTCCGTGGGGATCCAGTACTTG. This gives the protein CASSAHSVGIQYL.

V is TRBV5-4 and J is TRBJ1-3; D remains ambiguous. Germline loops: CDR1 SGHNT, CDR2 YYREEE (reference sequence). V lost 4 bases to trimming and J lost 2 bases, with 13 bases between them. CDR3 length: 15 amino acids. CDR3 DNA sequence: TGTGCCAGCAGCGCTGACGTGGAGGCTGGAAACACCATATATTTT. It yields the protein CASSADVEAGNTIYF.

The rearrangement uses TRBV7-8 and TRBJ2-1, with TRBD1 identical over 7 bases. The CDR3 extends over 15 amino acids. Germline V CDR1 and CDR2: SGHVS, FQNEAQ. V trimming: 4 bases; J trimming: 3 bases; junction bases outside the gene matches: 6. The DNA for the CDR3 is TGTGCCAGCAGCTCTCGGGACAGCAACTACAATGAGCAGTTCTTC. Translated, it gives CASSSRDSNYNEQFF.

Of note for this clonotype: Lacking the conserved final phenylalanine or tryptophan, this CDR3 likely reflects a read error. The chain carries TRBV11-2 and TRBJ2-7; D remains ambiguous. CDR3 length: 15 amino acids. Germline CDR1 is SGHAT and CDR2 is FQNNGV. Trimming took off 1 base at V and 8 bases at J, with 18 bases between the two ends. In nucleotides, the CDR3 is TGTGCCAGCAGCTTAGGGATATCAGGAATCGACAAGCAGTACTTG. It encodes CASSLGISGIDKQYL.

A word on this clonotype: The junction departs from germline at one end; a sequencing error may be responsible. This chain joins TRBV10-2 and TRBJ1-5; D not certain. The CDR3 covers 13 residues. CDR1 and CDR2 from the germline V gene are WSHSY and SAAADI. CDR3 region: CASGQQTGQPPHF. As DNA, the CDR3 is TGCGCCAGCGGCCAACAAACCGGTCAGCCCCCGCATTTT.

The table lists this clonotype with many counts. This chain connects TRBV29-1 to TRBJ2-1; D is unresolved. This CDR3 spans 13 amino acids. CDR1 SQVTM and CDR2 ANQGSEA come from the germline V gene. The CDR3, as DNA: TGCAGGGCGGAGAGGAGCTCCTACAATGAGCAGTTCTTC. Protein: CRAERSSYNEQFF.

Comments on this clonotype: One end of the junction varies from germline; a read error may be responsible. The CDR3 DNA sequence: TGCGCCAGCAGTCAAGATCTCGGGACAGGGAATAGCAATCAGCCCCAGCATTTT. It encodes CASSQDLGTGNSNQPQHF. This chain connects TRBV4-1 to TRBJ1-5, with 9 nucleotides matching TRBD1. This CDR3 region has 18 residues. The germline V gene encodes CDR1 MGHRA and CDR2 YSYEKL.

Many counts were recorded for this clonotype. The V and J genes are TRBV20-1 and TRBJ1-6, with D maybe TRBD1 (5 bases). The CDR3 runs 15 residues. V dropped 5 bases and J dropped 0 bases, with 11 bases sitting between them. Germline lookup yields CDR1 DFQATT and CDR2 SNEGSKA (reference sequence). The CDR3, as DNA: TGCAGTGCTGACCGGGGCCTCTCCTATAATTCACCCCTCCACTTT. Protein sequence: CSADRGLSYNSPLHF.

This sequence joins TRBV2 and TRBJ2-5; D is tentatively TRBD1 or TRBD2 (7 bases each). V lost 7 bases, J lost 2 bases, and 17 bases lay in between. This CDR3 spans 15 amino acids. Germline lookup yields CDR1 SNHLY and CDR2 FYNNEI. The CDR3 reads CASTHQGGSQETQYF. In DNA, the CDR3 is TGTGCCAGCACGCATCAGGGGGGGTCGCAAGAGACCCAGTACTTC.

Concerning this clonotype itself: This CDR3 fails to terminate in the conserved phenylalanine or tryptophan, so it likely reflects a read error. CDR3 DNA sequence: TGTGCCAGCAGTACACCCGGGACAGGGCTTGAGACCCAGTACTTA. Protein: CASSTPGTGLETQYL. The chain joins TRBV28 to TRBJ2-5, with 9 positions matching TRBD1. Germline assignment: CDR1 MDHEN and CDR2 SYDVKM. The CDR3 runs 15 residues. Trimming removed 5 bases from V and 5 bases from J; junction bases left unmatched: 9.